The clone carrying this TCR beta chain was observed many times. Its specificity is unknown. These data come from a study of CD8 T cells in ankylosing spondylitis. Findings of the study overall: The clones that were linked to disease were reported to be significantly enriched in matched synovial fluid samples from ankylosing spondylitis patients. Characteristic, it appeared, of ankylosing spondylitis blood was a TCR beta motif of about eight highly homologous variants.

The CDR3 totals 13 residues. Trimming at V came to 6 bases and at J to 9 bases, leaving 11 bases not matched to a gene. Germline V gene data show CDR1 as DFQATT and CDR2 as SNEGSKA (reference sequence). One entry per CDR3 protein, called by TCRdb with MiXCR from the 5' RACE reads. In the table there are 150,000 to 200,000 distinct CDR3 sequences, around 13% of which are singletons. The chain combines TRBV20-1 with TRBJ2-1; 7 nucleotides match TRBD1. The sample comprised blood, either unsorted or a sorted T cell fraction (not recorded which). The TCR was taken from a female donor with ankylosing spondylitis or in good health (not recorded which). The CDR3 coding sequence is TGCAGTGCGTGGACAGGTACTTGGGGTGAGCAGTTCTTC. This sequence encodes CSAWTGTWGEQFF.